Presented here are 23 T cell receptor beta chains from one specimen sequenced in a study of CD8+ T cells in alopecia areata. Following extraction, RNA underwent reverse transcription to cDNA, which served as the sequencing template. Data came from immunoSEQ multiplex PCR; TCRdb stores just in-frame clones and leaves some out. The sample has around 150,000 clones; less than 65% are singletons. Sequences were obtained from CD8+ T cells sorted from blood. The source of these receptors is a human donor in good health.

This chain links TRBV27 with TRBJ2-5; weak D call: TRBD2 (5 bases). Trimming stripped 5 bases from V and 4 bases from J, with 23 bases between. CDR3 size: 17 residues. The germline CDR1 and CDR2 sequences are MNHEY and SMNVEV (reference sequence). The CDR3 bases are TGTGCCAGCAGTAAACGTAGGACCGGAGGTGGCTCAGAGACCCAGTACTTC. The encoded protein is CASSKRRTGGGSETQYF.

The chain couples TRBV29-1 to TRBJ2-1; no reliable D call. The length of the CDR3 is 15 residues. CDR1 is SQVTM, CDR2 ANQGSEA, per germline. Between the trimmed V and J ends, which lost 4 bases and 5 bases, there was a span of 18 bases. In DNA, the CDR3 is TGCAGCGTTGGTGGCCAACCGAGACCTAACAATGAGCAGTTCTTC. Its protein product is CSVGGQPRPNNEQFF.

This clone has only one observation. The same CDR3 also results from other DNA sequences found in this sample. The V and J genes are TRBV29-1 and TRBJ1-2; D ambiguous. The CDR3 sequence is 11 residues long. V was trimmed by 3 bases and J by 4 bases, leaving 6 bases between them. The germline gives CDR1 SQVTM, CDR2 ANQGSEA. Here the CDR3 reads CSVESRYGYTF. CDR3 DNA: TGCAGCGTTGAGAGCCGCTATGGCTACACCTTC.

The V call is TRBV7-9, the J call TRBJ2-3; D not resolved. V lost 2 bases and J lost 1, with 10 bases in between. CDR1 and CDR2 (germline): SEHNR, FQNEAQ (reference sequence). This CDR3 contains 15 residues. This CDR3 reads CASSLYPTGTDTQYF. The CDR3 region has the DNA TGTGCCAGCAGCTTATATCCCACGGGCACAGATACGCAGTATTTT.

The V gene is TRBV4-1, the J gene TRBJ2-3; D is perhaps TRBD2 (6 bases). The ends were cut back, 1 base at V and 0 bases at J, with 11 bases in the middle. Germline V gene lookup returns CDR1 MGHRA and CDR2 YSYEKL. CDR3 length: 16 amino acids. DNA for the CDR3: TGCGCCAGCAGCCAAGTGGCGGGAAGAAGCACAGATACGCAGTATTTT. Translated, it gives CASSQVAGRSTDTQYF.

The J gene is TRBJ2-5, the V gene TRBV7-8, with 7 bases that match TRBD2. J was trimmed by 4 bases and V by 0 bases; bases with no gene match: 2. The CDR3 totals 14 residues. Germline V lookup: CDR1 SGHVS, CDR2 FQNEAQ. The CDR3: CASSLASSGETQYF. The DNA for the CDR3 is TGTGCCAGCAGCTTAGCCTCTAGCGGAGAGACCCAGTACTTC.

The CDR3 DNA is TGTGCCAGCAGCTTAGGAGGGAGTAGTAGGGTGAACACTGAAGCTTTCTTT. Its translation: CASSLGGSSRVNTEAFF. The chain couples TRBV7-8 to TRBJ1-1; D ambiguous. With 1 base removed from V and 0 bases from J, the gap between germline ends came to 15 bases. This CDR3 comprises 17 residues. Per germline, CDR1 SGHVS and CDR2 FQNEAQ.

The CDR3 region has the DNA TGTGCCAGCAGCATGGGACTAGCCACCGGGGAGCTGTTTTTT. Its translation: CASSMGLATGELFF. The J gene is TRBJ2-2, the V gene TRBV6-5, with 9 nucleotides matching TRBD2. Germline CDR1 MNHEY, CDR2 SVGAGI. V dropped 6 bases and J dropped 4; count of bases not matched to a gene: 3. The CDR3 extends over 14 amino acids.

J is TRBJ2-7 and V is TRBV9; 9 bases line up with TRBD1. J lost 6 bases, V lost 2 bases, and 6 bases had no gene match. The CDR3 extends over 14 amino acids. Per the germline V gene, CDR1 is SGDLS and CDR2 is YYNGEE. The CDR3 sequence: CASSVGQGMGEQYF. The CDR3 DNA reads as TGTGCCAGCAGCGTCGGACAGGGGATGGGCGAGCAGTACTTC.

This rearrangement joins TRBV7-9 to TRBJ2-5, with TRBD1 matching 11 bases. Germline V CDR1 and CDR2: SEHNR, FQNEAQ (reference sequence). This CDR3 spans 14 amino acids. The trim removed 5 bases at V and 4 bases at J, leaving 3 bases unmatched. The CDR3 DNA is TGTGCCAGCAGCGCGGACAGGGGGCGAGAGACCCAGTACTTC. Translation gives CASSADRGRETQYF.

CDR3 sequence (DNA): TGCGCCAGCAGCTCCACGACAGGGATGACCGATGAGCAGTTCTTC. It specifies CASSSTTGMTDEQFF. The chain joins TRBV4-1 to TRBJ2-1; TRBD1 aligns across 7 bases. The CDR3 covers 15 residues. The ends lost 5 bases at V and 8 bases at J; junction bases unmatched: 12. CDR1 is MGHRA, CDR2 YSYEKL, per germline.

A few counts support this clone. Here the CDR3 DNA reads TGTGCCAGCACAGCCGGGGCGGTGGCCCTCTACGAGCAGTACTTC. Its protein is CASTAGAVALYEQYF. The chain couples TRBV7-9 to TRBJ2-7; possibly TRBD1 or TRBD2 for D (5 bases each). CDR3 length: 15 residues. V lost 7 bases and J lost 3, with 19 bases in between. From germline, CDR1 is SEHNR and CDR2 FQNEAQ (reference sequence).

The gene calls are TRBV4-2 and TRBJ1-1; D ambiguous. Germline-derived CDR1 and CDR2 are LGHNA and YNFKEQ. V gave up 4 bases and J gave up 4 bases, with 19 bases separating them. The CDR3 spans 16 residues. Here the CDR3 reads CASSRTVGDLGTEAFF. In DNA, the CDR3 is TGTGCCAGCAGCCGTACCGTCGGGGATTTGGGCACTGAAGCTTTCTTT.

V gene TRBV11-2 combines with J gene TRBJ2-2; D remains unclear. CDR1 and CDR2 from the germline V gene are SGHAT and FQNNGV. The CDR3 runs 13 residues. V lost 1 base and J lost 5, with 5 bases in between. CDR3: CASSLGLTGELFF. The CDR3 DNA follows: TGTGCCAGCAGCTTAGGATTAACCGGGGAGCTGTTTTTT.

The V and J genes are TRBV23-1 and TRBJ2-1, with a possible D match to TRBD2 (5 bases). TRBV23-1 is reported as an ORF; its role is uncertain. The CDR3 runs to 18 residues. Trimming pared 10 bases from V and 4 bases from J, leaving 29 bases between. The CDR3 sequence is CANPLSYGETAEYNEQFF. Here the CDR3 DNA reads TGCGCCAACCCGCTATCATATGGGGAGACCGCGGAGTACAATGAGCAGTTCTTC.

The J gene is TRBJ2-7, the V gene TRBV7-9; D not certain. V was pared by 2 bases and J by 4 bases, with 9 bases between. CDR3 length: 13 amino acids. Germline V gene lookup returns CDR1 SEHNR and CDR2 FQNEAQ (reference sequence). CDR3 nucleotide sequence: TGTGCCAGCAGCTTAAGTTCCGGGTACGAGCAGTACTTC. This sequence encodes CASSLSSGYEQYF.

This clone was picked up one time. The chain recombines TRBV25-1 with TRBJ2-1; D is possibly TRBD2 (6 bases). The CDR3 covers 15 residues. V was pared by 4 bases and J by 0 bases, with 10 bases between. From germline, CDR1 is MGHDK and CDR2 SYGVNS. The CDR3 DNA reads TGTGCCAGCAGTGTCTTCGGGGGCTCCTACAATGAGCAGTTCTTC. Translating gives CASSVFGGSYNEQFF.

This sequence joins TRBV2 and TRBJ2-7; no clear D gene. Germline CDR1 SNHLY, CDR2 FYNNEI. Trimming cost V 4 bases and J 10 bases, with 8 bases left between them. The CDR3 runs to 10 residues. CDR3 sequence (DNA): TGTGCCAGCAGTGGGAGCGAACAGTACTTC. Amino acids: CASSGSEQYF.

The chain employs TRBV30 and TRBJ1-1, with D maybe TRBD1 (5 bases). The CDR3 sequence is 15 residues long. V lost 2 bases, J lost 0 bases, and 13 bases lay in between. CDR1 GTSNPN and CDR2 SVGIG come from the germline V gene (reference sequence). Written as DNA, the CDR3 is TGTGCCTGGAGTTCCGCCGACAGAATGAACACTGAAGCTTTCTTT. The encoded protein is CAWSSADRMNTEAFF.

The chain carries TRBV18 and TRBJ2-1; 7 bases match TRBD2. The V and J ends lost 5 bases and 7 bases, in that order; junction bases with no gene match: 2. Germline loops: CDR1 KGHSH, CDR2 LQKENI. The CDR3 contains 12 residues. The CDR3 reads CASSAGVNEQFF. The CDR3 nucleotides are TGTGCCAGCTCAGCGGGGGTAAATGAGCAGTTCTTC.

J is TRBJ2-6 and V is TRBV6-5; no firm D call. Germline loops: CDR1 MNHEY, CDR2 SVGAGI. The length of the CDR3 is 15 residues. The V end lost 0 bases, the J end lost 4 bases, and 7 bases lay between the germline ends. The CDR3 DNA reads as TGTGCCAGCAGTTACTCAGGTCCCGGGGCCAACGTCCTGACTTTC. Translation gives CASSYSGPGANVLTF.

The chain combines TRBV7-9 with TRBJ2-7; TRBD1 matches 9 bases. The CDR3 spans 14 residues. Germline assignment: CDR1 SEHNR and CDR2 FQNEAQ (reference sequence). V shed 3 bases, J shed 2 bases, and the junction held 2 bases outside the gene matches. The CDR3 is CASSLTGGAYEQYF. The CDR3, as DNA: TGTGCCAGCAGCTTGACAGGGGGGGCCTACGAGCAGTACTTC.

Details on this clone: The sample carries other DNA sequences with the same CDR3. The chain's CDR3 is CASSAYTGELFF. The CDR3, as DNA: TGTGCCAGCAGCGCATACACCGGGGAGCTGTTTTTT. The chain carries TRBV9 and TRBJ2-2; D gene unclear. There are 12 residues in the CDR3. The germline gives CDR1 SGDLS, CDR2 YYNGEE. Between the trimmed V and J ends, which lost 3 bases and 3 bases, there was a span of 3 bases.